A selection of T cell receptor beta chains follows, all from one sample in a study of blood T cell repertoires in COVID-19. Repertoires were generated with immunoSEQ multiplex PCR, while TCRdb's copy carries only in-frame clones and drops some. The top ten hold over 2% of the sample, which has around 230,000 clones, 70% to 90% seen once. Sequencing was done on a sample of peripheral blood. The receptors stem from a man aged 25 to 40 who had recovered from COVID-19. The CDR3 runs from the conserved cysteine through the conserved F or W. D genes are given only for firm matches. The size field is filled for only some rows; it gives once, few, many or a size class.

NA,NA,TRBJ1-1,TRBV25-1,TGTGCCAGCAGTGAGAGGCTGGACACTGAAGCTTTCTTT,CASSERLDTEAFF
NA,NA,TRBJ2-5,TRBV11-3,TGTGCCAGCAGTCTTATCCGGGGGTCAGAGACCCAGTACTTC,CASSLIRGSETQYF
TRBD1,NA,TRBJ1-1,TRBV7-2,TGTGCCAGCAGCCAGGGGGCGAACACTGAAGCTTTCTTT,CASSQGANTEAFF
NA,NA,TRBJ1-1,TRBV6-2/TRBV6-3,TGTGCCAGCAGTGCCACATCCGAAGCTTTCTTT,CASSATSEAFF
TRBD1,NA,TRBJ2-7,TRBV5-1,TGCGCCAGCAGCTTATGGACAGGGGTGAGCGAGCAGTACTTC,CASSLWTGVSEQYF
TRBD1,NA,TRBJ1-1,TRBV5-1,TGCGCCAGCAGCTCAAGTCGGACAGGGGGCTCTGAAGCTTTCTTT,CASSSSRTGGSEAFF
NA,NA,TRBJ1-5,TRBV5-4,TGTGCCAGCAGCTTGCCGGATCAGCCCCAGCATTTT,CASSLPDQPQHF
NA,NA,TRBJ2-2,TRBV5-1,TGCGCCAGCAGCCCTGGGGGCGGGAGCCTCACCGGGGAGCTGTTTTTT,CASSPGGGSLTGELFF
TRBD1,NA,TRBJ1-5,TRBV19,TGTGCCAGTAGTAGACAGGGTTTAATGGTGGATAGCAATCAGCCCCAGCATTTT,CASSRQGLMVDSNQPQHF
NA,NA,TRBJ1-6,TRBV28,TGTGCCAGCCTCAGCTCCTATAATTCACCCCTCCACTTT,CASLSSYNSPLHF
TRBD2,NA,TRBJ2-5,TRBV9,TGTGCCAGCAGCGTAGCGGGCGGGGGAACCGGGATCGGGGAGACCCAGTACTTC,CASSVAGGGTGIGETQYF
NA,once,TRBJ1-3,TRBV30,TGTGCCTGGAGTGTAGGGGCCTCTGGAAACACCATATATTTT,CAWSVGASGNTIYF
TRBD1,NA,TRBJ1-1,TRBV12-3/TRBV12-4,TGTGCCAGCACCCTACAGGGGGCCAGAAGAGCTTTCTTT,CASTLQGARRAFF
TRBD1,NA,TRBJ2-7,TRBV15,TGTGCCACCAGCAGACCGACAGGGGGGTACTCCTACGAGCAGTACTTC,CATSRPTGGYSYEQYF
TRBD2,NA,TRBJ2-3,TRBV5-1,TGCGCCAGCAGCTTGGACACTAGCGGGGCCACAGATACGCAGTATTTT,CASSLDTSGATDTQYF
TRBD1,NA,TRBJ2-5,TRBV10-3,TGTGCCATCAGACGACAGGGGGTTCAAGAGACCCAGTACTTC,CAIRRQGVQETQYF
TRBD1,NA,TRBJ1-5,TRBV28,TGTGCCAGCAGTGAGGACAGGGGATTTAAGCCCCAGCATTTT,CASSEDRGFKPQHF
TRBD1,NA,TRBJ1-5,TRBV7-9,TGTGCCAGCAGCCCGGGGACAGGGGGGAGCAATCAGCCCCAGCATTTT,CASSPGTGGSNQPQHF
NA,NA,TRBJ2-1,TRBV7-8,TGTGCCAGCAGCTTATACGTGACAGGCGAGTTCTTC,CASSLYVTGEFF
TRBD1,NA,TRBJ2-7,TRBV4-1,TGCGCCAGCAGCCAACCAGGGGGAAACGAGCAGTACTTC,CASSQPGGNEQYF
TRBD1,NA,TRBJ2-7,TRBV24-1,TGTGCCACCAGTGATACCGGGACAGGGAGGGACGAGCAGTACTTC,CATSDTGTGRDEQYF
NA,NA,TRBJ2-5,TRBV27,TGTGCCAGCAGTTTATCCAGGCGGGGGCAGCGAGAGACCCAGTACTTC,CASSLSRRGQRETQYF
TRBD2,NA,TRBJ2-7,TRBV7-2,TGTGCCAGCAGCTTAGTGGGGGGGATAGTCTACGAGCAGTACTTC,CASSLVGGIVYEQYF
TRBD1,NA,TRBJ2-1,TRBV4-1,TGCGCCAGCAGCCAAGGACAGGGGGCCTACAATGAGCAGTTCTTC,CASSQGQGAYNEQFF
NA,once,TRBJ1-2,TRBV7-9,TGTGCCAGCAGCATCCCTGGGGGCCGGGAAGGCTACACCTTC,CASSIPGGREGYTF
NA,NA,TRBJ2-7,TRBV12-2,TGTGCAAGTCGCTTCCGTAGCAGGACTTCCTACGAGCAGTACTTC,CASRFRSRTSYEQYF
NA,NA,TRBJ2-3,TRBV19,TGTGCCAGTAGCCCAACTAGTTATTCCCCGGATACGCAGTATTTT,CASSPTSYSPDTQYF
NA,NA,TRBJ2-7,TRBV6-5,TGTGCCAGCAGCCCCAACCACCCAGCCTACGAGCAGTACTTC,CASSPNHPAYEQYF
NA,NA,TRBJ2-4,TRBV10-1,TGCGCCAGCAGTGAGTCGACGGGTCTAGCGAACATTCAGTACTTC,CASSESTGLANIQYF
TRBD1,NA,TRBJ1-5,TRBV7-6,TGTGCCAGCAGCTTAGGGACAGGGGGCAATCAGCCCCAGCATTTT,CASSLGTGGNQPQHF
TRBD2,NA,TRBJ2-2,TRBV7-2,TGTGCCAGCAGCTTCGGGACTAGGACCGGGGAGCTGTTTTTT,CASSFGTRTGELFF
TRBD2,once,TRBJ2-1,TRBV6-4,TGTGCCAGCAGTGACGGGTGGAGCGGGGGGAACAATGAGCAGTTCTTC,CASSDGWSGGNNEQFF
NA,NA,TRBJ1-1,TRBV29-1,TGCAGCGGGGTCAGGGGTCCTGAAGCTTTCTTT,CSGVRGPEAFF
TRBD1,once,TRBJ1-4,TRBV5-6,TGTGCCAGCAGCCCGGGACAGGGGGCAGAGGAACTGTTTTTT,CASSPGQGAEELFF
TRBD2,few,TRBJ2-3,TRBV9,TGTGCCAGCAGCGTAAGGCTAGCGGGGGGAGATACGCAGTATTTT,CASSVRLAGGDTQYF
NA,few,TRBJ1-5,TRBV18,TGTGCCAGCTCACTCTCCGATCAGCCCCAGCATTTT,CASSLSDQPQHF
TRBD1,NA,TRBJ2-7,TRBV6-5,TGTGCCAGCAGCCGGGACAGGGGGCGTGAGCAGTACTTC,CASSRDRGREQYF
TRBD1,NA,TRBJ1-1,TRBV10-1,TGCGCCAGCAGTGAGTCGAGACAGGGAGGCACTGAAGCTTTCTTT,CASSESRQGGTEAFF